At least ten counts were recorded for the clone carrying this T cell receptor (beta chain). MiXCR, run by TCRdb on the reads, gives a single entry per CDR3 protein. This repertoire shows 200,000 to 250,000 distinct CDR3 sequences, under 35% found once; its top ten account for under 9.5%. The data originate from a study of kidney transplant recipient with SARS-CoV-2 infection. The CDR3 runs to 15 residues. V trimming: 1 base; J trimming: 8 bases; junction bases outside the gene matches: 9. The sequence derives from a male patient between 25 and 39 years old who had COVID-19 and was a kidney transplant recipient. Some T cells may arise from the graft donor. Sample: a blood sample, taken at baseline and on day 111 from a kidney transplant recipient. The chain links TRBV12-3 or TRBV12-4 to TRBJ1-2; 8 nucleotides agree with TRBD1. Here the CDR3 DNA reads TGTGCCAGCAGTTTAGGACTGGACAGGGTTAGGGGCTACACCTTC. Residues: CASSLGLDRVRGYTF.